The entry below describes one T cell receptor beta chain. The source of the sample is a study of blood T cell repertoires in COVID-19. Study summary: Whether acute or convalescent, the COVID-19 samples came from the United States, Italy and Spain. PBMCs, B-cell-depleted T cells, or T cells provided the cDNA or gDNA that made up the material.

Authors' methods: Researchers report that nucleated cell counts were estimated from reference gene primer amplification. The protocol was immunoSEQ multiplex PCR, while the TCRdb copy is restricted to in-frame clones and leaves out a portion. V, J and clone size were drawn from that table, and D and trimming were deduced from the DNA. The table lists roughly 170,000 clones, over 75% of them singletons, with 1% to 1.5% in the top ten. What was sequenced was peripheral blood. This clonotype originated in a man in his sixties who had recovered from COVID-19.

The CDR3 reads CASSQGRGSSGNTIYF. CDR3 coding DNA: TGCGCCAGCAGCCAAGGACGGGGGAGTTCGGGAAACACCATATATTTT. The gene calls are TRBV4-1 and TRBJ1-3; weak D call: TRBD1 (5 bases). The V gene's germline CDR1 is MGHRA and CDR2 YSYEKL. CDR3 length: 16 residues. The V gene lost 1 base and the J gene lost 4 bases, with 14 bases spanning the gap.